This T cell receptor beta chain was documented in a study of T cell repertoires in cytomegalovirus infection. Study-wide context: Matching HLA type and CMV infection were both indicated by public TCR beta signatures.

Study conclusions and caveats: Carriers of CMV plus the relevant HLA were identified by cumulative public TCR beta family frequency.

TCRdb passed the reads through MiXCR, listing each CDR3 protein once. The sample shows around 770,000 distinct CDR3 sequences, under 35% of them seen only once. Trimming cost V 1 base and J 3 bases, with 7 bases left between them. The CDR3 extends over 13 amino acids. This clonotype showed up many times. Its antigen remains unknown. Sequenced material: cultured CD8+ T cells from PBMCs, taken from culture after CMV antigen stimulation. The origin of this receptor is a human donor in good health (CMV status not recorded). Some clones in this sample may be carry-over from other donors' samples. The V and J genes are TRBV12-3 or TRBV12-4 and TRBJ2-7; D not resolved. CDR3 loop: CASSLGIGYEQYF. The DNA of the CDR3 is TGTGCCAGCAGTTTAGGGATTGGCTACGAGCAGTACTTC.